A single sample gave rise to the 5 T cell receptor beta chains below, sequenced in a study of cytomegalovirus exposure and HLA in healthy donors. Profiling relied on immunoSEQ multiplex PCR, and the TCRdb table lists in-frame clones only, not all of them. The sample shows about 130,000 clones, about 88% of them seen only once. Material: PBMCs. The source is a woman aged 18-30 years in good health and CMV-seronegative.

The V and J genes are TRBV15 and TRBJ2-5; D possibly corresponds to TRBD2 (7 bases). This CDR3 contains 17 residues. Germline V gene lookup returns CDR1 LNHNV and CDR2 YYDKDF (reference sequence). V was shortened by 1 base and J by 4 bases, with 19 bases between the two germline ends. CDR3 loop: CATSRAQGGGTRETQYF. The CDR3 coding sequence is TGTGCCACCAGCAGAGCACAGGGCGGGGGCACAAGAGAGACCCAGTACTTC.

The chain combines TRBV28 with TRBJ2-1; D is possibly TRBD1 (5 bases). The CDR3 loop spans 15 amino acids. V was pared by 8 bases and J by 2 bases, with 16 bases between. Germline CDR1 and CDR2: MDHEN and SYDVKM. CDR3 in DNA: TGTGCCAGCCCCCCAAGGACATACACCTACAATGAGCAGTTCTTC. Translation gives CASPPRTYTYNEQFF.

Here the CDR3 reads CASREETGGRIQPQHF. CDR3 DNA: TGTGCCAGTAGAGAGGAGACAGGGGGCCGGATTCAGCCCCAGCATTTT. The chain employs TRBV19 and TRBJ1-5; 10 bases fit TRBD1. From germline, CDR1 is LNHDA and CDR2 SQIVND (reference sequence). The CDR3 covers 16 residues. V lost 6 bases and J lost 6; bases outside the gene matches: 11.

The chain links TRBV4-3 to TRBJ2-2; 12 bases are shared with TRBD2. Losses at the gene ends were 4 bases for V and 4 bases for J; bases not matched to a gene: 4. The CDR3 has 16 amino acids. Looked up from germline, CDR1 is LGHNA and CDR2 is YSLEER. CDR3 sequence: CASSRTSGAPTGELFF. The CDR3 region has the DNA TGCGCCAGCAGCCGGACTAGCGGGGCCCCCACCGGGGAGCTGTTTTTT.

The chain recombines TRBV30 with TRBJ2-5; D is perhaps TRBD2 (6 bases). CDR1 GTSNPN and CDR2 SVGIG come from the germline V gene (reference sequence). The V gene lost 3 bases and the J gene lost 1 base, with 12 bases spanning the gap. The length of the CDR3 is 14 residues. The CDR3 nucleotides read TGTGCCTGGAGATGGGGGGAGGCCCAAGAGACCCAGTACTTC. Its protein is CAWRWGEAQETQYF.